This T cell receptor beta chain derives from a study of blood T cell repertoires in COVID-19. Cohort 3 donors counted as recovered after two negative PCRs, clearance, or resolved symptoms. Measured with immunoSEQ multiplex PCR; TCRdb has only the in-frame clones, and not every one. The sample lists approximately 400,000 clones, 87% occurring once. This sequence was found in a man aged 30-40 years who had recovered from COVID-19. Material for sequencing was PBMCs or T cells enriched from blood (not recorded which).

The CDR3 nucleotides are TGTGCCAGCAGCTTGACAGGGGACCTCTATGGCTACACCTTC. This gives the protein CASSLTGDLYGYTF. The chain uses TRBV7-9 and TRBJ1-2, with 8 bases matching TRBD1. The germline V gene encodes CDR1 SEHNR and CDR2 FQNEAQ (reference sequence). After removal of 3 bases from V and 4 bases from J, the junction contained 4 bases not matched to a gene. This CDR3 has 14 amino acids.